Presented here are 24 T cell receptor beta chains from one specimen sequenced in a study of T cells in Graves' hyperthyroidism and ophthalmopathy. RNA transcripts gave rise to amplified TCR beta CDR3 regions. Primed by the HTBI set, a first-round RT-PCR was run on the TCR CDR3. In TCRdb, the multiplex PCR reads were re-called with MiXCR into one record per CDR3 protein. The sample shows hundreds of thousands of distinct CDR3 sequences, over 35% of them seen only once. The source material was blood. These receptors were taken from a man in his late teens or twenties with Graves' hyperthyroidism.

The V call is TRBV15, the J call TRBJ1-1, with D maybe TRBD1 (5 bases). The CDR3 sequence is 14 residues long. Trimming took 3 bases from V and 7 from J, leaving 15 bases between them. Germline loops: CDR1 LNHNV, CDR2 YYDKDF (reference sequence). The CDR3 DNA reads TGTGCCACCAGCAGCGAAGGGGACCGACGTGAAGCTTTCTTT. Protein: CATSSEGDRREAFF.

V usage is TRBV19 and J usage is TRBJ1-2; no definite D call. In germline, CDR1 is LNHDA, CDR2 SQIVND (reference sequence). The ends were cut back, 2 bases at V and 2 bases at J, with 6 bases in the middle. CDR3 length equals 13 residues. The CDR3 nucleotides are TGTGCCAGTAGTATAAGTTCCAACTATGGCTACACCTTC. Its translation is CASSISSNYGYTF.

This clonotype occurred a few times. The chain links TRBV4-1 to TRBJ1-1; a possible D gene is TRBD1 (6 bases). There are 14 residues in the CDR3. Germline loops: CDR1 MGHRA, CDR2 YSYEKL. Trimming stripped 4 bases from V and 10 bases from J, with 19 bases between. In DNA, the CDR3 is TGCGCCAGCAGCCTACCTGACTTACTGGGGGCAGCTTTCTTT. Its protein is CASSLPDLLGAAFF.

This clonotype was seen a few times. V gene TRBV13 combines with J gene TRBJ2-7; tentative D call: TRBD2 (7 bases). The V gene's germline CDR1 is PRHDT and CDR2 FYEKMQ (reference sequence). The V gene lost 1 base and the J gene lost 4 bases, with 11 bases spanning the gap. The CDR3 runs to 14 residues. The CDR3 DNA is TGTGCCAGCAGCTTAGAGGGGGGGCAATACGAGCAGTACTTC. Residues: CASSLEGGQYEQYF.

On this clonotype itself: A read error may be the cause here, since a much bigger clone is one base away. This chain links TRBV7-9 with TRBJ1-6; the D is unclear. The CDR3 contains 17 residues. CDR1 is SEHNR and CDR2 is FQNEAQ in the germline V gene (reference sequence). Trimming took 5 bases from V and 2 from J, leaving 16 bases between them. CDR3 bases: TGTGCCAGCAGCCGCCTAGACCCGAGCCCCTATAATTCACCCCTCCACTTT. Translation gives CASSRLDPSPYNSPLHF.

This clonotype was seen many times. CDR3 DNA: TGCAGCGTCGGGACAGGGCCGGCCTACGAGCAGTACTTC. Its translation is CSVGTGPAYEQYF. J is TRBJ2-7 and V is TRBV29-1; TRBD1 matches 9 bases. This CDR3 comprises 13 residues. Looked up from germline, CDR1 is SQVTM and CDR2 is ANQGSEA. V dropped 6 bases and J dropped 2; count of bases not matched to a gene: 5.

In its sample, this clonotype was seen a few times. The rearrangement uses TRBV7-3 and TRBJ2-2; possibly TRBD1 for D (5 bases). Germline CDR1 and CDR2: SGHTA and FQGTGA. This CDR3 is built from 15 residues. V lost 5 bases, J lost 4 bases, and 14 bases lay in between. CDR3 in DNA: TGTGCCAGCAGCGCGACAGCGAGAGGCACCGGGGAGCTGTTTTTT. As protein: CASSATARGTGELFF.

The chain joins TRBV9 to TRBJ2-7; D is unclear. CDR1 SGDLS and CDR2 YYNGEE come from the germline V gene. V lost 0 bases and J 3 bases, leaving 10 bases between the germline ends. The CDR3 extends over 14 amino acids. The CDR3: CASSVGEANYEQYF. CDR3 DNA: TGTGCCAGCAGCGTAGGCGAGGCGAACTACGAGCAGTACTTC.

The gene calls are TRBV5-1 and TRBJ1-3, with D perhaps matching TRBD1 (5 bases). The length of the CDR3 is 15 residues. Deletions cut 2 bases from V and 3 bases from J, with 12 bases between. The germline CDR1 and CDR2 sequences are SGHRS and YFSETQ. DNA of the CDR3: TGCGCCAGCAGCTTCGATGGGACGGGTGGAAACACCATATATTTT. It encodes CASSFDGTGGNTIYF.

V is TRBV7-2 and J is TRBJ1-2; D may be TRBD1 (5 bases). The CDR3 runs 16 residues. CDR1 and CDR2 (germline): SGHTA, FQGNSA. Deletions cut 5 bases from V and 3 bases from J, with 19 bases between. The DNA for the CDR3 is TGTGCCAGCAGCCCAAACGGGGTATCAGGGCACTATGGCTACACCTTC. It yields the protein CASSPNGVSGHYGYTF.

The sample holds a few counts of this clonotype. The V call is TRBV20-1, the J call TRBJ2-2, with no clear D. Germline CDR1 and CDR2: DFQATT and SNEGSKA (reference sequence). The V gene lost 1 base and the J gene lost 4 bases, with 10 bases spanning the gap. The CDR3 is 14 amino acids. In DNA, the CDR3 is TGCAGTGCTAGAGCGGCCCAGGCCACCGGGGAGCTGTTTTTT. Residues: CSARAAQATGELFF.

CDR3 loop: CASRLGTNYGYTF. Written as DNA, the CDR3 is TGCGCCAGCAGGCTTGGGACCAACTATGGCTACACCTTC. V and J are TRBV10-2 and TRBJ1-2, with D tentatively TRBD1 (5 bases). From germline, CDR1 is WSHSY and CDR2 SAAADI. Trimming removed 6 bases from V and 2 bases from J, with 10 bases in between. The CDR3 spans 13 residues.

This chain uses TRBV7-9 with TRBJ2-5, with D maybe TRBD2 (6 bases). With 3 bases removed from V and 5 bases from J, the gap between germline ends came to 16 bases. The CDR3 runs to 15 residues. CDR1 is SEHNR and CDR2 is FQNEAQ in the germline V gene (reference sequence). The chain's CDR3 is CASSLDGRRSETQYF. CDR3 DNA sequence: TGTGCCAGCAGCTTGGACGGGAGAAGGTCGGAGACCCAGTACTTC.

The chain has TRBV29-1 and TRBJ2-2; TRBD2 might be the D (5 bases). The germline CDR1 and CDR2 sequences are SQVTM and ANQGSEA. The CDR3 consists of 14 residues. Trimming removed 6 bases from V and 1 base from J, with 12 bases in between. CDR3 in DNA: TGCAGCGTCGTACTAGTAGAGAACACCGGGGAGCTGTTTTTT. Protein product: CSVVLVENTGELFF.

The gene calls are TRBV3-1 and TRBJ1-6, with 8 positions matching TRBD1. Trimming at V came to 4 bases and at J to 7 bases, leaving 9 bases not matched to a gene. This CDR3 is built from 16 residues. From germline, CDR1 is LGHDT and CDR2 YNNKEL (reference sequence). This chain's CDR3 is CASSLDRGGGNSPLHF. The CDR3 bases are TGTGCCAGCAGCCTTGACAGGGGCGGGGGAAATTCACCCCTCCACTTT.

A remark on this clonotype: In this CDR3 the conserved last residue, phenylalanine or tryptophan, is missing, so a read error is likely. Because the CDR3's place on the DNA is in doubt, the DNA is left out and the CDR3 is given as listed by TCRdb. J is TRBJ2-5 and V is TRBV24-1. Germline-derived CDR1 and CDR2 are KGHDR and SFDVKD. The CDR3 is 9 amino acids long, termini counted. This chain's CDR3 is CATSDLGVT.

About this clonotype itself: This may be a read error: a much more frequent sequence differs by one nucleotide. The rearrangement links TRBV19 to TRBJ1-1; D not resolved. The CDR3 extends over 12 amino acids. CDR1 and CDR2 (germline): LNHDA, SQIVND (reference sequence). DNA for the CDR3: TGTGCCAGCAGATGGGGTCGGACTGAAGCTTCCTTT. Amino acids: CASRWGRTEASF.

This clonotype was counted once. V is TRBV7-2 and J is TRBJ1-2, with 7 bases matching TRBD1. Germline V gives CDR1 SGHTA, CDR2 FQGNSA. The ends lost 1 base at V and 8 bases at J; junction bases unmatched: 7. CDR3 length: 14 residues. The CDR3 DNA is TGTGCCAGCAGCTTAGATGGCAGGGGGAGAGGCTACACCTTC. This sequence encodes CASSLDGRGRGYTF.

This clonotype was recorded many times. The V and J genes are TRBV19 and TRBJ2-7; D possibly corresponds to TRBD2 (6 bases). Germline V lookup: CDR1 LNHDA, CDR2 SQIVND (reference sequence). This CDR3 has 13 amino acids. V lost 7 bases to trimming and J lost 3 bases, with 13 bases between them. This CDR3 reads CASTEAGSYEQYF. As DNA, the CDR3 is TGTGCCAGTACTGAGGCGGGGAGCTACGAGCAGTACTTC.

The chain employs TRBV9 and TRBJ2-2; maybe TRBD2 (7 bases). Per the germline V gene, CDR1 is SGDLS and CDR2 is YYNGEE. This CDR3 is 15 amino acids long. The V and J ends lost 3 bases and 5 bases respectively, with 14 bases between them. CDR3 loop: CASSEGGASTGELFF. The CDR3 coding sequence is TGTGCCAGCAGCGAAGGGGGGGCCAGTACCGGGGAGCTGTTTTTT.

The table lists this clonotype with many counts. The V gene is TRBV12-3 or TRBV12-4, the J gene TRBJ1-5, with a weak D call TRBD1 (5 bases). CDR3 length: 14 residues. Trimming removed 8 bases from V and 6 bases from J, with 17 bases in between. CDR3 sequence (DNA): TGTGCCAGCGACAGAGGGTCATCGTCTCAGCCCCAGCATTTT. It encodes CASDRGSSSQPQHF.

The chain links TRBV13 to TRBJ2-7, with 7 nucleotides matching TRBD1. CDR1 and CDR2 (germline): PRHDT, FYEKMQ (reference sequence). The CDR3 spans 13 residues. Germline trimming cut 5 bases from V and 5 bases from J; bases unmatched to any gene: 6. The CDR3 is CASSLDREHEQYF. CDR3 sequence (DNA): TGTGCCAGCAGCCTAGACAGGGAACACGAGCAGTACTTC.

The CDR3 spells CASSYSWGAGELFF. CDR3 DNA sequence: TGTGCCAGCAGTTACTCTTGGGGGGCCGGGGAGCTGTTTTTT. This chain connects TRBV2 to TRBJ2-2, with D possibly TRBD2 on 6 matching bases. Germline assignment: CDR1 SNHLY and CDR2 FYNNEI. V was clipped by 5 bases and J by 6 bases, with 13 bases between them. The CDR3 has 14 amino acids.

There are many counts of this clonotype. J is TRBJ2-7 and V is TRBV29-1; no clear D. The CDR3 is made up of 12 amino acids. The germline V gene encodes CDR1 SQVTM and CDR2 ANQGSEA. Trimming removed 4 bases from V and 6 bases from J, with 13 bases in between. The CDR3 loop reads CSVVGPMGEQYF. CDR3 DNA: TGCAGCGTTGTTGGGCCGATGGGCGAGCAGTACTTC.